Reported below is one T cell receptor (beta chain). Its recognized antigen is unknown. No quality values exist for individual bases; no much larger clone is one base distant. The receptor library was made with the immunoSEQ multiplex PCR assay. For the multiplex PCR, a mixture combining 60 forward primers for TCR Vbeta segments and 13 reverse primers for TCR Jbeta segments was used. A multiplex PCR assay on genomic DNA amplified the CDR3 region of rearranged TCR beta genes. The Illumina HiSeq System was used to sequence the amplified TCR beta libraries as 87-base-pair reads. As for the original processing: Across the 700 or so repertoires, a later analysis counted tens of millions of unique TCR beta chains, 9.5 million to 12 million of which were shared by at least two donors. Raw reads were error-corrected and collapsed into unique sequences with a nearest-neighbor algorithm that merged closely related sequences to remove PCR and sequencing errors. Alignment of CDR3 sequences to IMGT reference sequences was used to assign V, D and J gene segments. For a sequence to be retained, a match of at least six nucleotides was required to both a V gene segment and a J gene segment. A rearrangement was called productive if the CDR3 had no stop codons and remained in frame with V and J, and every other rearrangement was called non-productive. Following IMGT convention, CDR3 was defined as the stretch from the second conserved V-encoded cysteine up to the conserved J-encoded phenylalanine. In an earlier analysis of approximately 500 of the donors, sequences lacking an unambiguous match to a single V gene segment were excluded. An earlier analysis of 500 to 700 of the donors classified V segments as functional when productive rearrangements were above 56.7% and as segregating when the standard deviation between donors was above 5%. A statistical classification framework was built to diagnose cytomegalovirus status from the catalog of TCR beta chain sequences. A later analysis assigned V and J genes by comparing TCR nucleotide sequences with IMGT/GENE-DB human TR gene sequences. A later analysis assigned CDR3 sequences and most-parsimonious VDJ recombination scenarios with the TCRdist pipeline. In a later analysis, each TCR beta chain was defined by its CDR3 amino acid sequence together with its V-gene family, and reads lacking a unique V-gene family were excluded. To address suspected cross-contamination and a sequencing artifact, a later analysis removed roughly 640 highly shared, low-generation-probability nucleotide sequences. In a later analysis, a clonal expansion index for each public chain was calculated from normalized within-repertoire ranks of inferred template counts. A later analysis computed generation probabilities with a VDJ recombination model fitted to out-of-frame rearrangements, and checked the results against IGoR. In a later analysis, TCR-TCR, TCR-HLA and TCR-CMV co-occurrence was scored with hypergeometric tests, and a repertoire-size bias correction was applied to TCR pairs. In a later analysis, false discovery rates were estimated by permuting HLA or CMV assignments 20 times. A later analysis grouped co-occurring TCRs with DBSCAN, adding TCRdist sequence similarity when clustering within HLA-allele-positive subsets. Co-occurrence clustering excluded repertoires with fewer than 30,000 or more than 120,000 public chains, plus five with anomalous nucleotide sharing. As stored in TCRdb, this immuneACCESS dataset retains in-frame rearrangements with V and J assigned. A fraction of the clones does not appear; measured against another copy, unresolved V genes explain less than half of the discrepancy, and the remainder lacks a known reason. V, J and clone size are taken as reported in that table, and D and trimming were inferred from the DNA itself. The sample table lists 150,000 to 200,000 clones, 60% to 80% of them with a count of one. The biggest ten clones account for 7.7% of the sample.

The cohort comprised hundreds of healthy bone marrow donors. At the time of sampling, all cohort members were nominally healthy, though unrecorded immune exposures were likely present. The donor tested CMV seropositive, placing the donor among the roughly 300 seropositive members of the cohort. Each donor provided a peripheral blood sample, and peripheral blood mononuclear cells were used for TCR beta sequencing. Genomic DNA extraction from the blood cell samples was performed with the Qiagen DNeasy Blood Extraction Kit. This specimen belongs to a study of cytomegalovirus exposure and HLA in healthy donors listed by TCRdb under 2017. With regard to the full study: An earlier analysis of approximately 590 of the donors reported approximately 270 Gb of sequence data and 117 million unique TCR beta sequences from about 179 million T cells. About five DR-DQ haplotypes were treated as single units for association and clustering because of strong linkage in the cohort. On average, about 240,000 unique TCR beta nucleotide sequences were sequenced per donor among more than 350 genotyped donors of the cohort, with roughly 18% of those sequences being non-productive. Every discovery cohort repertoire had been produced on one sequencing platform. A later genetic analysis took genome-wide SNP genotypes for about 55% of the 666 donors and used that subset as a discovery cohort. Of the approximately 400 genotyped donors, around 81% fell in the genetic ancestry cluster associated with self-reported Caucasian donors. The T cell repertoires of around 670 subjects were profiled by immunosequencing and related to cytomegalovirus serostatus. Rather than using new phenotypic data, the later analysis identified candidate immune exposures from TCR beta sequences and from how often those sequences occurred across donors. The aim of the study was to test whether cataloging public T cell receptors could identify signatures of past pathogen exposure. Typing coverage differed by locus: A, B, C, DRB1 and DQB1 were typed in about 629-640 donors, DQA1 in around 500, DPA1 in around 610, and DPB1 in roughly 470. High-throughput TCR immunosequencing, statistical association of individual TCRs with disease status, and machine learning were combined to predict cytomegalovirus infection status. In a later analysis, previously published TCR beta repertoires from 550 to 700 donors were re-analyzed and high-resolution HLA genotyping was added so that TCR occurrence patterns could be studied. Class I and class II HLA loci were covered by the typing at four-digit resolution. Along with the approximately 650-subject first cohort, a separate validation cohort of over a hundred different subjects was used. To decide whether each TCR beta V gene segment behaved as functional or pseudogenic, an earlier analysis of some 600 of the donors relied on high-throughput TCR beta sequencing. Roughly 300 gigabases of sequencing data and approximately 93 million unique TCR sequences were included in an early release covering over 600 HLA-typed donors. Alongside the repertoire data, information on donor age, sex, ethnicity and CMV serostatus was compiled.

What the research found in general, with its limitations: According to a later analysis, TCR association rates differed among HLA loci, with DRB1 alleles showing the most associated TCRs and HLA-C alleles showing the fewest. According to the authors, the approach could potentially be generalized to other disease states and immunological phenotypes. While some public TCRs were present in many individuals, most TCR sequences turned up only very rarely across donors. Compared with the 666-donor mean, donors in an Asian-associated ancestry cluster had fewer N-insertions in productive TCRs, according to a later genetic analysis. Sequencing depth was assumed to be roughly uniform across donors in the presence/absence analyses, though that assumption may not hold. A few of the identified cytomegalovirus-associated TCR beta chains were confirmed in vitro to be specific for cytomegalovirus antigens. A cluster of highly shared sequence variants was judged likely to represent a technical artifact of the sequencing pipeline. In a later analysis, 15,000 to 20,000 TCR beta sequences were associated with specific HLA alleles at a false discovery rate of 0.05. Only TCR beta chains were sequenced in this cohort, and the absence of alpha or paired-chain data limited detectable features. The study listed 150 to 200 TCR beta chains as associated with cytomegalovirus. Assigning TCR associations to individual alleles was difficult when HLA alleles, especially DR and DQ, strongly co-occurred. In a later genetic analysis, a missense DCLRE1C variant was associated with V-gene and J-gene trimming of TCR beta chains, and the association was replicated in an independent cohort. The earlier analysis of about 600 of the donors excluded approximately 17 rarely observed V segments, including chromosome 9 orphons, because counts were too low. Because some donors lacked HLA typing at each locus, the association tests relied only on the typed subset. In a later analysis, several top co-occurrence clusters were reported to appear linked to parvovirus B19, influenza, CMV and Epstein-Barr virus. In an earlier analysis of more than 500 of the donors, most TCR beta V segments appeared in productive rearrangements about 87% or about 30% of the time, broadly matching IMGT annotations. The classifier was reported to diagnose cytomegalovirus status with high specificity and sensitivity in both the original and validation cohorts. Linkage disequilibrium might explain the correlated functional status among segregating V segments, but an unknown experimental factor could not be excluded. CMV serostatus was the only immune exposure information available for the cohort. A further reported finding was that TCR beta sequences accurately predicted the HLA-A and HLA-B alleles for most subjects in the first cohort. According to a later analysis, most CMV-associated TCR beta chains appeared to be HLA-restricted, and the HLA associations seemed to be driven largely by CMV exposure. In a later analysis, HLA-associated TCR beta chains were found to be more clonally expanded and to have lower generation probabilities than equally common non-associated chains.

This receptor was taken from a woman aged 40 to 50 in good health and CMV-seropositive. Source material: PBMCs.

CDR3 protein: CASSLNRLAGVDTQYF. The DNA sequence reads TGTGCCAGCAGTTTAAATCGACTAGCGGGAGTAGATACGCAGTATTTT. Recombination connected TRBV28 to TRBJ2-3; the junction holds 12 bases that match TRBD2. Including the terminal cysteine and phenylalanine, the CDR3 comprises 16 residues. Left in the record is the CDR3 DNA by itself, 48 bases read in frame from the first base. Unmatched junction bases come to 5, with V trimmed by 2 bases and J by 5 bases. The germline V gene gives CDR1 as MDHEN and CDR2 as SYDVKM.